This T cell receptor (beta chain) originates from a study of blood T cell repertoires in COVID-19. TCRdb's copy holds only in-frame clones and misses some; the assay was immunoSEQ multiplex PCR. The sample shows hundreds of thousands of clones, around 88% of them seen only once. V dropped 1 base and J dropped 5; count of bases not matched to a gene: 8. Germline lookup yields CDR1 SGHTA and CDR2 FQGNSA. This CDR3 spans 16 amino acids. Sequencing input: PBMCs or T cells enriched from blood (not recorded which). The sequence was obtained from a woman aged 45-65 years who had recovered from COVID-19. The rearrangement joins TRBV7-2 to TRBJ2-5, with 9 positions matching TRBD2. The CDR3 is CASSLGGSGRMETQYF. The CDR3 nucleotides are TGTGCCAGCAGCTTAGGAGGTAGCGGGAGAATGGAGACCCAGTACTTC.